These T cell receptor beta chains were read from a single sample in a study of PD-1 blockade in classical Hodgkin lymphoma. Assay: immunoSEQ multiplex PCR; the TCRdb copy retains only in-frame clones and omits some. This repertoire shows about 100,000 clones, approximately 90% found once; its top ten account for under 8%. The sequencing used peripheral blood mononuclear cells (PBMCs), collected before the second cycle of nivolumab. The source of these receptors is a human donor with classical Hodgkin lymphoma. Each CDR3 is given with its conserved first and last residue. A D gene is named only where the DNA matches it firmly. Clone size is stated in some rows and not others, as once, few, many or a class when expanded.

v_gene	abundance	d_gene	j_gene	CDR3aa	CDR3nt
TRBV11-2	.	.	TRBJ2-3	CASSLVSGRLDTQYF	TGTGCCAGCAGCTTAGTATCAGGGCGGTTGGATACGCAGTATTTT
TRBV7-9	.	.	TRBJ2-2	CASSLRAVGDPTGELFF	TGTGCCAGCAGCTTACGGGCCGTCGGGGATCCCACCGGGGAGCTGTTTTTT
TRBV5-1	.	.	TRBJ2-5	CASSLAGTNQETQYF	TGCGCCAGCAGCTTGGCGGGGACAAACCAAGAGACCCAGTACTTC
TRBV30	.	TRBD1	TRBJ1-2	CAWSPGGDGYTF	TGTGCCTGGAGTCCAGGGGGGGATGGCTACACCTTC
TRBV5-1	once	.	TRBJ2-5	CASSLKGRETQYF	TGCGCCAGCAGCTTGAAAGGGAGAGAGACCCAGTACTTC
TRBV9	once	.	TRBJ2-6	CASSVGTGQLVGRGANVLTF	TGTGCCAGCAGCGTCGGGACTGGACAGCTTGTCGGGAGAGGGGCCAACGTCCTGACTTTC
TRBV28	many	TRBD1	TRBJ2-7	CASKGQGPSYEQYF	TGTGCCAGCAAAGGACAGGGGCCCTCCTACGAGCAGTACTTC
TRBV28	.	.	TRBJ1-2	CASSLLVVYGYTF	TGTGCCAGCAGTTTATTAGTCGTCTATGGCTACACCTTC
TRBV9	.	.	TRBJ2-5	CASSAQGGQETQYF	TGTGCCAGCAGCGCGCAAGGGGGGCAAGAGACCCAGTACTTC
TRBV28	.	.	TRBJ1-2	CASSWGWDIGVGYTF	TGTGCCAGCAGCTGGGGGTGGGACATAGGGGTTGGCTACACCTTC
TRBV2	.	.	TRBJ1-5	CASSDVGYSNQPQHF	TGTGCCAGCAGTGATGTGGGGTACAGCAATCAGCCCCAGCATTTT
TRBV28	once	.	TRBJ2-7	CASSFVSRGYEQYF	TGTGCCAGCAGTTTTGTCTCCAGGGGTTACGAGCAGTACTTC
TRBV13	.	.	TRBJ2-3	CASSLGRGSSTDTQYF	TGTGCCAGCAGCTTAGGTCGCGGGTCGAGCACAGATACGCAGTATTTT
TRBV5-4	.	TRBD1	TRBJ2-5	CASSSWDRGGSETQYF	TGTGCCAGCAGCTCCTGGGACAGGGGTGGATCAGAGACCCAGTACTTC
TRBV6-5	.	.	TRBJ1-2	CASTGNYGYTF	TGTGCCAGCACCGGGAACTATGGCTACACCTTC
TRBV28	.	.	TRBJ2-1	CASNNGDPEQFF	TGTGCCAGCAATAACGGCGACCCAGAGCAGTTCTTC
TRBV5-1	.	.	TRBJ2-7	CASSLGARRYEQYF	TGCGCCAGCAGCCTGGGAGCCAGGCGATACGAGCAGTACTTC
TRBV19	.	TRBD1	TRBJ1-5	CASSIDRGEAQHF	TGTGCCAGTAGTATAGACAGGGGGGAGGCCCAGCATTTT
TRBV2	.	.	TRBJ2-6	CASSGLPSGANVLTF	TGTGCCAGCAGTGGGCTTCCCTCTGGGGCCAACGTCCTGACTTTC
TRBV28	.	TRBD1	TRBJ1-2	CASSPNPQGFYGYTF	TGTGCCAGCAGCCCGAACCCACAGGGGTTTTATGGCTACACCTTC
TRBV5-1	.	.	TRBJ1-2	CASSLGLGRGFNYGYTF	TGCGCCAGCAGCTTGGGGTTAGGGCGGGGGTTCAACTATGGCTACACCTTC
TRBV6-4	.	.	TRBJ2-1	CASSETLQGGQFF	TGTGCCAGCAGTGAAACCCTACAGGGAGGGCAGTTCTTC
TRBV19	.	.	TRBJ1-5	CASSITGSNQPQHF	TGTGCCAGTAGTATCACGGGGTCAAATCAGCCCCAGCATTTT
TRBV4-1	.	.	TRBJ2-5	CASSQGSVLAVQETQYF	TGCGCCAGCAGCCAAGGATCAGTCCTCGCCGTGCAAGAGACCCAGTACTTC
TRBV29-1	.	TRBD1	TRBJ1-1	CSVLPGQTEAFF	TGCAGCGTTTTACCGGGACAGACCGAAGCTTTCTTT
TRBV6-6	.	TRBD1	TRBJ1-2	CASWTGPYGYTF	TGTGCCAGCTGGACAGGCCCCTATGGCTACACCTTC
TRBV6-4	once	TRBD2	TRBJ2-1	CASSPSGGAHEQFF	TGTGCCTCCTCGCCTAGCGGGGGGGCCCATGAGCAGTTCTTC
TRBV7-2	.	TRBD1	TRBJ2-3	CASSLTGQGVTDTQYF	TGTGCCAGCAGCTTAACCGGACAGGGGGTCACAGATACGCAGTATTTT
TRBV7-3	.	.	TRBJ1-6	CASSSLAGTQSPLHF	TGTGCCAGCAGCTCCCTGGCAGGCACACAGTCACCCCTCCACTTT
TRBV6-4	.	.	TRBJ2-3	CASSAGADTDTQYF	TGTGCCAGCAGTGCGGGGGCCGACACAGATACGCAGTATTTT
TRBV7-9	.	TRBD1	TRBJ2-5	CASSFDRGGETQYF	TGTGCCAGCAGCTTCGACAGGGGGGGGGAGACCCAGTACTTC
TRBV6-5	once	.	TRBJ2-3	CASRARSSTDTQYF	TGTGCCAGCCGGGCCAGGTCTAGCACAGATACGCAGTATTTT
TRBV5-6	.	.	TRBJ1-3	CASSFNSGTGNTIYF	TGTGCCAGCAGCTTTAATTCGGGGACTGGAAACACCATATATTTT
TRBV6-5	.	.	TRBJ1-2	CASSRTANYGYTF	TGTGCCAGCAGTAGGACAGCAAACTATGGCTACACCTTC
TRBV2	.	TRBD1	TRBJ1-3	CASNAGTGPSSGNTIYF	TGTGCCAGCAATGCCGGGACAGGACCGAGCTCTGGAAACACCATATATTTT
TRBV9	few	.	TRBJ2-1	CASSVGHQWDNEQFF	TGTGCCAGCAGCGTAGGTCACCAGTGGGACAATGAGCAGTTCTTC
TRBV9	.	.	TRBJ2-1	CASSVGQGAGGEQFF	TGTGCCAGCAGCGTAGGTCAGGGGGCGGGGGGGGAGCAGTTCTTC
TRBV10-2	.	.	TRBJ1-6	CASSEGLYRDYSPLHF	TGCGCCAGCAGTGAGGGTTTATACAGGGACTATTCACCCCTCCACTTT
TRBV30	once	.	TRBJ1-6	CAWREDTLSPLHF	TGTGCCTGGAGAGAAGACACTTTGAGCCCCCTCCACTTT
TRBV5-1	.	.	TRBJ2-3	CASSLEALGSSTDTQYF	TGCGCCAGCAGCTTGGAGGCTTTGGGATCCAGCACAGATACGCAGTATTTT
TRBV15	.	TRBD1	TRBJ1-2	CATSRPGQVESNYGYTF	TGTGCCACCAGCAGACCCGGACAGGTCGAATCTAACTATGGCTACACCTTC
TRBV29-1	.	.	TRBJ1-5	CSVRPDGSNQPQHF	TGCAGCGTTCGGCCGGACGGGAGCAATCAGCCCCAGCATTTT
TRBV6-1	.	.	TRBJ2-7	CASSVAANSYEQYF	TGTGCCAGCAGTGTTGCGGCCAACTCCTACGAGCAGTACTTC
TRBV12-5	.	.	TRBJ2-6	CASGARTAGQSRANVLTF	TGTGCTAGTGGTGCCAGGACTGCAGGACAAAGTCGGGCCAACGTCCTGACTTTC
TRBV7-9	.	TRBD1	TRBJ2-6	CASYGTGPSGANVLTF	TGTGCCAGCTACGGGACAGGACCCTCTGGGGCCAACGTCCTGACTTTC
TRBV4-2	few	TRBD2	TRBJ2-5	CASSSAGTSGGVETQYF	TGTGCCAGCTCTAGCGCCGGGACTAGCGGGGGTGTTGAGACCCAGTACTTC
TRBV30	.	.	TRBJ1-5	CAWRQGRSNQPQHF	TGTGCCTGGAGGCAGGGTAGAAGCAATCAGCCCCAGCATTTT
TRBV9	.	.	TRBJ2-7	CASSVGTASTYYEQYF	TGTGCCAGCAGCGTAGGCACGGCGTCTACCTACTACGAGCAGTACTTC
TRBV29-1	.	.	TRBJ1-2	CSVEDRRGPSYGYTF	TGCAGCGTTGAAGATCGGCGGGGACCTAGCTATGGCTACACCTTC
TRBV6-1	.	.	TRBJ1-5	CASIRAGGNQPQHF	TGTGCCAGTATAAGGGCAGGGGGCAATCAGCCCCAGCATTTT
TRBV11-3	.	.	TRBJ2-5	CASSLAGNGETQYF	TGTGCCAGCAGCTTAGCGGGGAACGGGGAGACCCAGTACTTC
TRBV9	once	.	TRBJ1-3	CASSAGSAGNTIYF	TGTGCCAGCAGCGCGGGGTCTGCCGGAAACACCATATATTTT
TRBV19	.	.	TRBJ2-1	CASSIEPRWIGWNDEQFF	TGTGCCAGTAGTATAGAACCTAGGTGGATCGGGTGGAATGATGAGCAGTTCTTC